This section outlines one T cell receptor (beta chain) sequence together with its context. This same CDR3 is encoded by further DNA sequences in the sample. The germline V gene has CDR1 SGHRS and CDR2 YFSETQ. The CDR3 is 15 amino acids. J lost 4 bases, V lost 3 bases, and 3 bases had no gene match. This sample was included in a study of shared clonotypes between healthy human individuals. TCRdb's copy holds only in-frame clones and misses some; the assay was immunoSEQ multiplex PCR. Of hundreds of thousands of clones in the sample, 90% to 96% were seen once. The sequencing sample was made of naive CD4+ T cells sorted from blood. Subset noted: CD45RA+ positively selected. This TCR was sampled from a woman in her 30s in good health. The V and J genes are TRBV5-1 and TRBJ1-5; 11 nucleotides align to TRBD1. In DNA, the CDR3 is TGCGCCAGCAGCTCGGGACAGGGGGGAAATCAGCCCCAGCATTTT. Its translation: CASSSGQGGNQPQHF.